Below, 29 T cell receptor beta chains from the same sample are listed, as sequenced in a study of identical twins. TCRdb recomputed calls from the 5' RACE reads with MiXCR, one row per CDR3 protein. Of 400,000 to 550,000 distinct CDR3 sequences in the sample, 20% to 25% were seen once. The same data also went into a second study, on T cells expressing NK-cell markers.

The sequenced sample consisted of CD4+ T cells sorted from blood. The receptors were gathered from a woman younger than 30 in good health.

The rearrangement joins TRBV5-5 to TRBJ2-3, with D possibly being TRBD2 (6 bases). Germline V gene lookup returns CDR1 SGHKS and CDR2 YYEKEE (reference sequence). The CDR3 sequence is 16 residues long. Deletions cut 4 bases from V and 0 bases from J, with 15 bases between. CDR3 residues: CASSPGRGPSTDTQYF. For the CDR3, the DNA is TGTGCCAGCAGCCCCGGGCGGGGACCCAGCACAGATACGCAGTATTTT.

CDR3 region: CASSLNAVNTEAFF. The CDR3 DNA is TGTGCCAGCAGCTTAAACGCAGTGAACACTGAAGCTTTCTTT. This chain links TRBV7-3 with TRBJ1-1; no clear D gene. Trimming removed 1 base from V and 0 bases from J, with 6 bases in between. This CDR3 spans 14 amino acids. Germline values: CDR1 SGHTA, CDR2 FQGTGA.

CDR3 coding DNA: TGTGCCAGCAGCTTAAGCGGGGCTGCCCTCGGAAGCGTGTACTTC. Protein sequence: CASSLSGAALGSVYF. This chain joins TRBV7-9 and TRBJ2-7, with TRBD2 matching 7 bases. The length of the CDR3 is 15 residues. CDR1 is SEHNR, CDR2 FQNEAQ, per germline (reference sequence). Trimming cost V 2 bases and J 12 bases; bases outside gene matches: 16.

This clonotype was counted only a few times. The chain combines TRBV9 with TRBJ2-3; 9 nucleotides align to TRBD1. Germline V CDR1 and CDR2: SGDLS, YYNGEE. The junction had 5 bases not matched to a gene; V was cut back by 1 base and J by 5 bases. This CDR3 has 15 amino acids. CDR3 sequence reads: CASSVTGTGQDTQYF. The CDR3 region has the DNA TGTGCCAGCAGCGTAACCGGGACAGGGCAAGATACGCAGTATTTT.

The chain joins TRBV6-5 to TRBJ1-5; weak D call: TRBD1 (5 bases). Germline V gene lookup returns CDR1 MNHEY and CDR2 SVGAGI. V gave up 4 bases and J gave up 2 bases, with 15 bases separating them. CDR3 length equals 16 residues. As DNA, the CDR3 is TGTGCCAGCAGTTCCCGCTCGGGGGTTGGCAATCAGCCCCAGCATTTT. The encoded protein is CASSSRSGVGNQPQHF.

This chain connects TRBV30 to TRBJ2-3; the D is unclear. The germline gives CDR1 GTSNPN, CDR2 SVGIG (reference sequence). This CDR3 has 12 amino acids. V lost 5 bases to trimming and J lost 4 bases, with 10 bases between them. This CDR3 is CAWAIGSDTQYF. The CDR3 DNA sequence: TGTGCCTGGGCCATTGGTTCAGATACGCAGTATTTT.

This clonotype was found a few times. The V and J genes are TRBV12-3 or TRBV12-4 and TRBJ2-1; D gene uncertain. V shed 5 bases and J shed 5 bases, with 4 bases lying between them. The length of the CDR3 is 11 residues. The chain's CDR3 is CASSHNNEQFF. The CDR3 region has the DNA TGTGCCAGCAGTCACAACAATGAGCAGTTCTTC.

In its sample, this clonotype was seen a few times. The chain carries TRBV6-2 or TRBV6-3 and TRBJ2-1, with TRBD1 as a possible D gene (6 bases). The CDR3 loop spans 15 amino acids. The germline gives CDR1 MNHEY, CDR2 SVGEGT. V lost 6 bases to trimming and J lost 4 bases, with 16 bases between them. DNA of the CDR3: TGTGCCAGCAGGGAACAGGGTGGAAAATACAATGAGCAGTTCTTC. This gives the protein CASREQGGKYNEQFF.

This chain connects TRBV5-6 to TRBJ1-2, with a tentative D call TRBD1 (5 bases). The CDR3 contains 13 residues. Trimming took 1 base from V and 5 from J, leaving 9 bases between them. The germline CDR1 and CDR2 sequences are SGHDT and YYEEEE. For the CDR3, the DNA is TGTGCCAGCAGCTTGTTACAGGTTTATGGCTACACCTTC. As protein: CASSLLQVYGYTF.

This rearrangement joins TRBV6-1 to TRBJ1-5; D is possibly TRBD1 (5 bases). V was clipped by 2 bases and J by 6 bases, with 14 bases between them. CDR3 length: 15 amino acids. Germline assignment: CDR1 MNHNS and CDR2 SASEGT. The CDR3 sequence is CASSELGREPQPQHF. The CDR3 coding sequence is TGTGCCAGCAGTGAACTTGGCAGGGAACCTCAGCCCCAGCATTTT.

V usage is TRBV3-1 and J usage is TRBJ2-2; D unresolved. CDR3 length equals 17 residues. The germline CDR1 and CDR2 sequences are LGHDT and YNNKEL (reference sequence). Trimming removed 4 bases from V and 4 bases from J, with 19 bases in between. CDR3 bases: TGTGCCAGCAGCCCGAAGGGTATGGGTTCGGGCACCGGGGAGCTGTTTTTT. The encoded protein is CASSPKGMGSGTGELFF.

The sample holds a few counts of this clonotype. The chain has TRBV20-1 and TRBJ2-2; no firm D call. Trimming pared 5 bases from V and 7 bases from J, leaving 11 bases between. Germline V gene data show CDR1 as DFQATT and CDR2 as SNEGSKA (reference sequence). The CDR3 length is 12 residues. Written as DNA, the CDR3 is TGCAGTGCTCCTTATATTAGCGGGGAGCTGTTTTTT. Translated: CSAPYISGELFF.

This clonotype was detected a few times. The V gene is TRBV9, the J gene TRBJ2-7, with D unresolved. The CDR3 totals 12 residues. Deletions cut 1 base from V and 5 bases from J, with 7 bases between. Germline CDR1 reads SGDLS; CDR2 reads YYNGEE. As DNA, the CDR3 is TGTGCCAGCAGCGTATTCGAGGACGAGCAGTACTTC. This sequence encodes CASSVFEDEQYF.

DNA for the CDR3: TGCGCCAGCAGCTTGATGCATCGAATGACAGGGGTCCCCCAAGAGACCCAGTACTTC. Amino acids: CASSLMHRMTGVPQETQYF. The chain is built from TRBV5-1 and TRBJ2-5, with 8 nucleotides matching TRBD1. Trimming at V came to 1 base and at J to 1 base, leaving 15 bases not matched to a gene. There are 19 residues in the CDR3. CDR1 is SGHRS and CDR2 is YFSETQ in the germline V gene.

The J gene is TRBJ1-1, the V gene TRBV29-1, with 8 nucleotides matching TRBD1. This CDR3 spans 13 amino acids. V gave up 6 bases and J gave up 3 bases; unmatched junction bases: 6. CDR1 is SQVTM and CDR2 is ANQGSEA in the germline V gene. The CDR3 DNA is TGCAGCGTCTCGGACAGGGCGCACACTGAAGCTTTCTTT. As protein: CSVSDRAHTEAFF.

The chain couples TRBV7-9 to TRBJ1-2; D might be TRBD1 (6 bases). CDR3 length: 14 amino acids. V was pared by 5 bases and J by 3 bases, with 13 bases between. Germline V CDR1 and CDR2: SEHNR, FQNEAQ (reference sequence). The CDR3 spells CASSPRDIYYGYTF. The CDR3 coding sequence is TGTGCCAGCAGCCCCCGGGACATCTACTATGGCTACACCTTC.

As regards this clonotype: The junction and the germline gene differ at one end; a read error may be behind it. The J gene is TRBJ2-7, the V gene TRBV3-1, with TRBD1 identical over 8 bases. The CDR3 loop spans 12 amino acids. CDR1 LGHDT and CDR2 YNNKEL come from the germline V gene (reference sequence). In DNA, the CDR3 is TGTGCCAGCAGCGCAGGACAGGGCCGTCGGGACTTC. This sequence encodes CASSAGQGRRDF.

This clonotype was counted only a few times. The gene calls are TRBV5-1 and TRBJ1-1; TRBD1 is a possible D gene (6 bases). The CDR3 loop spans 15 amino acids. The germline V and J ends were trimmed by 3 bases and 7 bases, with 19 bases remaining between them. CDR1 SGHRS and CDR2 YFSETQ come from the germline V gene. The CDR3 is CASSSTRGRGSEAFF. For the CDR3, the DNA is TGCGCCAGCAGCTCTACCAGGGGTCGGGGGAGTGAAGCTTTCTTT.

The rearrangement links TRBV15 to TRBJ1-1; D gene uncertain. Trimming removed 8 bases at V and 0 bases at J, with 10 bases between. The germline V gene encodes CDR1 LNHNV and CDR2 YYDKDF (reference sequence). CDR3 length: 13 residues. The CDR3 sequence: CATREKLNTEAFF. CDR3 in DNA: TGTGCCACCCGTGAGAAGCTGAACACTGAAGCTTTCTTT.

The DNA for the CDR3 is TGCAGTGCCCAAGGGGTTGGGGCAAACCATGGTAGCACAGATACGCAGTATTTT. It yields the protein CSAQGVGANHGSTDTQYF. The rearrangement links TRBV20-1 to TRBJ2-3, with D maybe TRBD1 (5 bases). This CDR3 is 18 amino acids long. Germline V gene sequence: CDR1 DFQATT, CDR2 SNEGSKA (reference sequence). V was shortened by 6 bases and J by 0 bases, with 25 bases between the two germline ends.

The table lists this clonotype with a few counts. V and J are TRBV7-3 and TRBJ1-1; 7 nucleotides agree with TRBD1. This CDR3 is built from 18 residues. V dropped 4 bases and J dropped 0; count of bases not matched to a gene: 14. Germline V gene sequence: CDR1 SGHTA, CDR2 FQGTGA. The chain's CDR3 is CASSWTGSTGVMNTEAFF. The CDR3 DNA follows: TGTGCCAGCAGCTGGACTGGGAGTACAGGGGTAATGAACACTGAAGCTTTCTTT.

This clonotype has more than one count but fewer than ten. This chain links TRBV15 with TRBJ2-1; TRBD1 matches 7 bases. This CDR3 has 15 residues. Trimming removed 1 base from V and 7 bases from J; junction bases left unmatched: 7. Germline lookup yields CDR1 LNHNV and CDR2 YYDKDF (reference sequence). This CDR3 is CATSRGSGGRNEQFF. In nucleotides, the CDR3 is TGTGCCACCAGCAGAGGATCAGGGGGAAGGAATGAGCAGTTCTTC. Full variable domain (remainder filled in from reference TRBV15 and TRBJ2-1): DAMVIQNPRYQVTQFGKPVTLSCSQTLNHNVMYWYQQKSSQAPKLLFHYYDKDFNNEADTPDNFQSRRPNTSFCFLDIRSPGLGDTAMYLCATSRGSGGRNEQFFGPGTRLTVL.

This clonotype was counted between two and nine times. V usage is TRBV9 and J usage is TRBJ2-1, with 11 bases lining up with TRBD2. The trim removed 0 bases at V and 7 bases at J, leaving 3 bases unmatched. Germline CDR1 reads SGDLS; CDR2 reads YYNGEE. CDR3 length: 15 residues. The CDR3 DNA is TGTGCCAGCAGCGTAGGCGCTAGCGGGAGGAATGAGCAGTTCTTC. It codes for CASSVGASGRNEQFF.

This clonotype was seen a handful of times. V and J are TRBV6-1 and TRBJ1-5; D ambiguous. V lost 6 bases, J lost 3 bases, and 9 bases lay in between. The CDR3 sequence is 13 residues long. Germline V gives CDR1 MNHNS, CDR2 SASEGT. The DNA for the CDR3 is TGTGCCAGCAGGCAGGTAAACAATCAGCCCCAGCATTTT. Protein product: CASRQVNNQPQHF.

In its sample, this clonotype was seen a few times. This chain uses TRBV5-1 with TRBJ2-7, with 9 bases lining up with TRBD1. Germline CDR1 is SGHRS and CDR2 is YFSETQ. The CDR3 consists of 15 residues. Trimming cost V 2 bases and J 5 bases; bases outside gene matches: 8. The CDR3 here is CASSFLIGQGNEQYF. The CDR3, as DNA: TGCGCCAGCAGCTTCTTGATAGGACAGGGGAACGAGCAGTACTTC.

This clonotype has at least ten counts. CDR3 bases: TGTGCCAGCAGTAATGGGGGTCAGCCCCAGCATTTT. Amino acid sequence: CASSNGGQPQHF. This rearrangement joins TRBV12-3 or TRBV12-4 to TRBJ1-5; maybe TRBD1 (5 bases). The V and J ends lost 5 bases and 6 bases respectively, with 8 bases between them. This CDR3 is 12 amino acids long.

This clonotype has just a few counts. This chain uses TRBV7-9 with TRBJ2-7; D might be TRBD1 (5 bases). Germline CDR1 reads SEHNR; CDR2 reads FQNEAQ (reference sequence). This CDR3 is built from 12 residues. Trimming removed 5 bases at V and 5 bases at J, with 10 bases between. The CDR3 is CASSPPGNEQYF. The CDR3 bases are TGTGCCAGCAGCCCCCCAGGGAACGAGCAGTACTTC.

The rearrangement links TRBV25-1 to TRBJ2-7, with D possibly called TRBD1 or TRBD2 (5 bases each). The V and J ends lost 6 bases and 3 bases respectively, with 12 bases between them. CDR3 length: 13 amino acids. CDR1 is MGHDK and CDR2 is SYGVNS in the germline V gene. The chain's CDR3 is CASRGVLVYEQYF. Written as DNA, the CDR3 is TGTGCCAGCAGGGGGGTTCTAGTCTACGAGCAGTACTTC.

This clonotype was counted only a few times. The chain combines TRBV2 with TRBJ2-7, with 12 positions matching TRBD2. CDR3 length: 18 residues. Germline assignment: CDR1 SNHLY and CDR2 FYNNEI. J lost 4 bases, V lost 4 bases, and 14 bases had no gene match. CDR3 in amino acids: CASSGRTSGVSRGYEQYF. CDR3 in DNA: TGTGCCAGCAGTGGAAGGACTAGCGGGGTCTCCCGCGGGTACGAGCAGTACTTC. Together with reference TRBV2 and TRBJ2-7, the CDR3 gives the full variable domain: EPEVTQTPSHQVTQMGQEVILRCVPISNHLYFYWYRQILGQKVEFLVSFYNNEISEKSEIFDDQFSVERPDGSNFTLKIRSTKLEDSAMYFCASSGRTSGVSRGYEQYFGPGTRLTVT.